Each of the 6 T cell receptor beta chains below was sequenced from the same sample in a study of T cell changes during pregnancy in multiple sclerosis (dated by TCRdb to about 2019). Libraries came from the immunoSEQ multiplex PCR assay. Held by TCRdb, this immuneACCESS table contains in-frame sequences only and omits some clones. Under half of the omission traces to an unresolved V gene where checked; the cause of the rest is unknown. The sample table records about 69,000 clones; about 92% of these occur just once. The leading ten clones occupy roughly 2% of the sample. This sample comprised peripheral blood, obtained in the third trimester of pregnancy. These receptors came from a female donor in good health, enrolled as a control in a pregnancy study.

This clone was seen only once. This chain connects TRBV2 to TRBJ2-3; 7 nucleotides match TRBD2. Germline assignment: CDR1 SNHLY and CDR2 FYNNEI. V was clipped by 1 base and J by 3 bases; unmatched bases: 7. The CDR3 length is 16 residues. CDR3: CASSEGGGAWTDTQYF. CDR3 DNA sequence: TGTGCCAGCAGTGAAGGGGGAGGGGCTTGGACAGATACGCAGTATTTT.

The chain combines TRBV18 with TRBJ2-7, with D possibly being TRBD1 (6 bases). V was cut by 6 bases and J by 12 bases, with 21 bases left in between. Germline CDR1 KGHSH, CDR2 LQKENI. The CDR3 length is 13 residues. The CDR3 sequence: CASSKQGQSGLYF. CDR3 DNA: TGTGCCAGCTCGAAGCAGGGGCAGTCAGGGCTGTACTTC. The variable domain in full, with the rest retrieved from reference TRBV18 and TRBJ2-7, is NAGVMQNPRHLVRRRGQEARLRCSPMKGHSHVYWYRQLPEEGLKFMVYLQKENIIDESGMPKERFSAEFPKEGPSILRIQQVVRGDSAAYFCASSKQGQSGLYFGPGTRLTVT.

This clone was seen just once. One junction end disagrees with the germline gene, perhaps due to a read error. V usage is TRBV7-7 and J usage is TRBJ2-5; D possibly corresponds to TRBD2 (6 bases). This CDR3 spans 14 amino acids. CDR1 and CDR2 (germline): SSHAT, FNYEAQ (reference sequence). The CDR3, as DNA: TGTGCTAGCAGCTTACGGGGGAACCAAGAGACCCAGTACTTC. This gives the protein CASSLRGNQETQYF.

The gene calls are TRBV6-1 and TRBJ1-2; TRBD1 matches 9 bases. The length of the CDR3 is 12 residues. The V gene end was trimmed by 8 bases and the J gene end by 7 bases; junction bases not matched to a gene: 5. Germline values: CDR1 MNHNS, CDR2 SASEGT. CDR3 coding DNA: TGTGCCAGCCGGGACAGGGTTGGTGGCTACACCTTC. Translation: CASRDRVGGYTF.

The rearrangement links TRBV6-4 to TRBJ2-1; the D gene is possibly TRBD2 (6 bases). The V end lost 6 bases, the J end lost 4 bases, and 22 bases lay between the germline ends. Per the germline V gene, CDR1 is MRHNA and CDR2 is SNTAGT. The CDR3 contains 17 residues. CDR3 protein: CASRTGTPDGSYNEQFF. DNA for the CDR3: TGTGCCAGCAGAACCGGGACTCCGGATGGGTCTTACAATGAGCAGTTCTTC.

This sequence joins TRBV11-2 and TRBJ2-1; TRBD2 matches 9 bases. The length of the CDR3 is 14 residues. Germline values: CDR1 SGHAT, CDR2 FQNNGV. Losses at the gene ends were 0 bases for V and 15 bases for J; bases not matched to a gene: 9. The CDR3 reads CASSLDGSGGGGFF. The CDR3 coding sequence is TGTGCCAGCAGCTTAGATGGTAGCGGGGGAGGGGGGTTCTTC.